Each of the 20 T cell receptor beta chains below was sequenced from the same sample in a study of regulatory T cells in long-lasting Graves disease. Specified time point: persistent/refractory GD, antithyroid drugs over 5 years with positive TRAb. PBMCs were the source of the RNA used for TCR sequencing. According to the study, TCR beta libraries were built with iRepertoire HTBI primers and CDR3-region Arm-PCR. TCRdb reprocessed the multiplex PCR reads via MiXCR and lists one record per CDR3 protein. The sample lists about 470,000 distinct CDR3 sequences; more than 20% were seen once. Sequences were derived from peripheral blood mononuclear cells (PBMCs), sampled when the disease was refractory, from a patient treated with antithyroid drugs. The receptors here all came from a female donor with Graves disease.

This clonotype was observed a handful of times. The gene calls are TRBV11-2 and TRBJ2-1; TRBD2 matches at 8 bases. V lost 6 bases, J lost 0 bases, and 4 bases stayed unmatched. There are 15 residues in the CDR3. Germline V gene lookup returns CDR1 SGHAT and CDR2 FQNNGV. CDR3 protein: CASRVAGRSYNEQFF. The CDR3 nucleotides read TGTGCCAGCAGAGTAGCGGGACGCTCCTACAATGAGCAGTTCTTC.

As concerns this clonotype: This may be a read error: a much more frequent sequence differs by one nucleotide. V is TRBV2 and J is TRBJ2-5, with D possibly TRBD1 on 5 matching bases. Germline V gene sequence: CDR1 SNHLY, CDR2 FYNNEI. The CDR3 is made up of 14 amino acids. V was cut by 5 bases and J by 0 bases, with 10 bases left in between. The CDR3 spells CASSRQLYQETQYF. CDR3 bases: TGTGCCAGCAGTAGACAGCTTTACCAAGAGACCCAGTACTTC.

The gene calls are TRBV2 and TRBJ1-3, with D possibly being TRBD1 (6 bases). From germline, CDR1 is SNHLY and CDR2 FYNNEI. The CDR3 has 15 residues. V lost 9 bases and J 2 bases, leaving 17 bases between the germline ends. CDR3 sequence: CASSDRGATGNTIYF. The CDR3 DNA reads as TGTGCCAGTTCAGACCGGGGGGCGACTGGAAACACCATATATTTT.

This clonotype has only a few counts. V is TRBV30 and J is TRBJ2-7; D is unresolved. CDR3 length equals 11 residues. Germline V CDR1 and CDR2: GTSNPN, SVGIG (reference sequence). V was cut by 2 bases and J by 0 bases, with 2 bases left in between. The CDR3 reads CAWSNSYEQYF. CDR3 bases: TGTGCCTGGAGTAACTCCTACGAGCAGTACTTC.

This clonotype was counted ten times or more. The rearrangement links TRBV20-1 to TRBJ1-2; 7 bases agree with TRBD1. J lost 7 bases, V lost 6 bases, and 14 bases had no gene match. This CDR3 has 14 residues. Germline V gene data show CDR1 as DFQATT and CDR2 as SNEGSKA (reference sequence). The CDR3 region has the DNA TGCAGTGCGCTTGACAGGGTGGCAGGAGTTGGCTACACCTTC. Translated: CSALDRVAGVGYTF.

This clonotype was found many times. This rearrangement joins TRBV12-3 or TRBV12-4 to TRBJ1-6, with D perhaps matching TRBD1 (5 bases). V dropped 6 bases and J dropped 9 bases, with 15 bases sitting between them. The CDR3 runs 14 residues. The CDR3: CASSPGLRGSPLHF. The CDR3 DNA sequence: TGTGCCAGCAGCCCAGGGTTAAGGGGTTCACCCCTCCACTTT.

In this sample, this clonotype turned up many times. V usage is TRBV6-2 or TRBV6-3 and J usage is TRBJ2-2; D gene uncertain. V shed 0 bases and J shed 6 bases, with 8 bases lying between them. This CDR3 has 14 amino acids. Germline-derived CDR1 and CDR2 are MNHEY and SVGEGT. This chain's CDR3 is CASSYSEVAGELFF. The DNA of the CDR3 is TGTGCCAGCAGTTACTCGGAAGTAGCCGGGGAGCTGTTTTTT.

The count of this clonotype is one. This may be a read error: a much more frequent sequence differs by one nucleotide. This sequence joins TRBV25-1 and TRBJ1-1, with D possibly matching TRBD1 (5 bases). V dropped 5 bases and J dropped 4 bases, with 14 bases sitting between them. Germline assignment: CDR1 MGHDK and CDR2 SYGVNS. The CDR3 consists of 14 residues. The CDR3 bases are TGTGCCAGCAGTCCGGGACGGATGAGCACTGAAGCTTTCTTT. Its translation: CASSPGRMSTEAFF.

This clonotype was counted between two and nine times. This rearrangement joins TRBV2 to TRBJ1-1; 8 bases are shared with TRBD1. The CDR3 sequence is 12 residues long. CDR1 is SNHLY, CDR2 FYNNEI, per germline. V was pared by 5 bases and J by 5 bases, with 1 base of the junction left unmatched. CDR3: CASSWTGTEAFF. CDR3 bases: TGTGCCAGCAGTTGGACAGGGACTGAAGCTTTCTTT.

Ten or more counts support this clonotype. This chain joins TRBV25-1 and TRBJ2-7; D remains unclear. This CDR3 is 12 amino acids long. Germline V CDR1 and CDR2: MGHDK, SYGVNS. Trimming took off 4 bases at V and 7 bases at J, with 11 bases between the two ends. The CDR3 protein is CASSGSGGEQYF. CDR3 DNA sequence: TGTGCCAGCAGTGGTTCTGGTGGAGAGCAGTACTTC.

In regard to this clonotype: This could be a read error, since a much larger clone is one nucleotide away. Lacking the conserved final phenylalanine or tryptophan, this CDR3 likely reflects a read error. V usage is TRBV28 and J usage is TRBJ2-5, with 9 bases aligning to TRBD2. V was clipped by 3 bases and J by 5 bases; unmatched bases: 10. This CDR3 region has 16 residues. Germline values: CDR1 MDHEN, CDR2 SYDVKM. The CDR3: CASSFAGGGSLETQYS. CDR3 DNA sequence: TGTGCCAGCAGTTTTGCGGGAGGGGGTTCTCTCGAGACCCAGTACTCC.

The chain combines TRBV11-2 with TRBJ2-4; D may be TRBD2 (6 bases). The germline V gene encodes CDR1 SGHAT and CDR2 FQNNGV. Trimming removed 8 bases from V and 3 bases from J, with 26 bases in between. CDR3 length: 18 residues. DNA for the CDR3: TGTGCCAGCTCTAACCCTTCCGCTGTTAGCGGAGACAAAAACATTCAGTACTTC. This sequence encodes CASSNPSAVSGDKNIQYF.

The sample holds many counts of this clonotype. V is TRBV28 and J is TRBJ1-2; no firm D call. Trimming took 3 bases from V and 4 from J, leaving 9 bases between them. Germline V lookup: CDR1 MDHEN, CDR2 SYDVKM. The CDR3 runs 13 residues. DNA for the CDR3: TGTGCCAGCAGTTTCAGAGCAGCCTATGGCTACACCTTC. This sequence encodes CASSFRAAYGYTF.

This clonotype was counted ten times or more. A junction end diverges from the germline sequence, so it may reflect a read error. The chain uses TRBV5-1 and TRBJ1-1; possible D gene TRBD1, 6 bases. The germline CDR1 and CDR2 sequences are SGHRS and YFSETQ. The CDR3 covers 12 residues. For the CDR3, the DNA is TGTGCCAGCAGTACAGGGTACACTGAAGCTTTCTTT. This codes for CASSTGYTEAFF.

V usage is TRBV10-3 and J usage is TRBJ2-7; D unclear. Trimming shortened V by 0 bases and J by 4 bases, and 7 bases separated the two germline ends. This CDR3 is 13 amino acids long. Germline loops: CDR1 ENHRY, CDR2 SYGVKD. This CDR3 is CAISESRRYEQYF. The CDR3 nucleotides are TGTGCCATCAGTGAGTCGCGACGGTACGAGCAGTACTTC.

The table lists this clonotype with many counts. The DNA of the CDR3 is TGTGCCAGCAGTACTGAGAGCTCCTACGAGCAGTACTTC. Residues: CASSTESSYEQYF. The genes are TRBV6-1 and TRBJ2-7; D is unclear. Per germline, CDR1 MNHNS and CDR2 SASEGT. V lost 5 bases and J 0 bases, leaving 8 bases between the germline ends. This CDR3 comprises 13 residues.

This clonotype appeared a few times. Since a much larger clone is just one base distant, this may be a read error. CDR3 sequence (DNA): TGTGCCAGCAATTCGGAACTCTACTACAATAAGCAGTTCTTC. It codes for CASNSELYYNKQFF. The chain is built from TRBV2 and TRBJ2-1; D call uncertain. Germline V lookup: CDR1 SNHLY, CDR2 FYNNEI. The CDR3 runs to 14 residues.

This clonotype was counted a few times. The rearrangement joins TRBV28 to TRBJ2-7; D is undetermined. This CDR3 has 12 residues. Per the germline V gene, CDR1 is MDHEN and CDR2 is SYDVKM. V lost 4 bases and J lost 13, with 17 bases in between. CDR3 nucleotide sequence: TGTGCCAGCAGTTCGTCGCCTCCTGACTCCTACTTC. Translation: CASSSSPPDSYF. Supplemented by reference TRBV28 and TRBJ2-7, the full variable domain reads DVKVTQSSRYLVKRTGEKVFLECVQDMDHENMFWYRQDPGLGLRLIYFSYDVKMKEKGDIPEGYSVSREKKERFSLILESASTNQTSMYLCASSSSPPDSYFGPGTRLTVT.

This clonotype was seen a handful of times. The CDR3 loop is CSVEGRATYEQYF. The CDR3 DNA follows: TGCAGCGTTGAAGGGCGGGCCACCTACGAGCAGTACTTC. This rearrangement joins TRBV29-1 to TRBJ2-7; the D gene is possibly TRBD2 (5 bases). CDR3 size: 13 residues. Germline V lookup: CDR1 SQVTM, CDR2 ANQGSEA. Trimming cost V 1 base and J 2 bases, with 9 bases left between them.

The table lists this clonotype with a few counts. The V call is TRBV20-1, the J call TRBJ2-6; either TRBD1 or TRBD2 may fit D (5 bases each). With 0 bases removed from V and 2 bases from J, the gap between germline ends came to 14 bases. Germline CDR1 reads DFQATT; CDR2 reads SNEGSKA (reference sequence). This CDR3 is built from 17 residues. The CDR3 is CSAREPGRPPGANVLTF. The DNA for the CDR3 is TGCAGTGCTAGAGAACCGGGACGGCCACCTGGGGCCAACGTCCTGACTTTC.